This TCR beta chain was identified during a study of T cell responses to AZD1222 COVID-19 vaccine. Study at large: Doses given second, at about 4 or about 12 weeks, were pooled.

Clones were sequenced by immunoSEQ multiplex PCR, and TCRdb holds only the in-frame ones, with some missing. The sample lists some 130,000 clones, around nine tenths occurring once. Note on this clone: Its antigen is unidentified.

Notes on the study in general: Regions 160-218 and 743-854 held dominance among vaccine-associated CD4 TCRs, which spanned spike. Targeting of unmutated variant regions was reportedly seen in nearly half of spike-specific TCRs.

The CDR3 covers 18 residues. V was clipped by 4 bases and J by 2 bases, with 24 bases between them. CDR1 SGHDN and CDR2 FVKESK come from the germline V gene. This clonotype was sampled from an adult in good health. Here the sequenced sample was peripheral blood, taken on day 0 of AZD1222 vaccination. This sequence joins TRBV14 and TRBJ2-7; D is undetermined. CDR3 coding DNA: TGTGCCAGCAGCCCCCTCCCGAAGGCATACTATCCGGCCTACGAGCAGTACTTC. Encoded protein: CASSPLPKAYYPAYEQYF.